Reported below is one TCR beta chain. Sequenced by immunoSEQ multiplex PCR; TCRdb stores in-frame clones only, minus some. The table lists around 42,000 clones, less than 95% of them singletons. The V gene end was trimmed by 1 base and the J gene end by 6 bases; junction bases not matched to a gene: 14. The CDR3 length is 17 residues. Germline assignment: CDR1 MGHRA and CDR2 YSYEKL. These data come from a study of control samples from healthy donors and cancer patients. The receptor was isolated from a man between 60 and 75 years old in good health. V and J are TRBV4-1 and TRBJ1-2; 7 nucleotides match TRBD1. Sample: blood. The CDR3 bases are TGCGCCAGCAGCCAAGCTACCTTAGGGGGCGATGGGGATGGCTACACCTTC. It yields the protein CASSQATLGGDGDGYTF.